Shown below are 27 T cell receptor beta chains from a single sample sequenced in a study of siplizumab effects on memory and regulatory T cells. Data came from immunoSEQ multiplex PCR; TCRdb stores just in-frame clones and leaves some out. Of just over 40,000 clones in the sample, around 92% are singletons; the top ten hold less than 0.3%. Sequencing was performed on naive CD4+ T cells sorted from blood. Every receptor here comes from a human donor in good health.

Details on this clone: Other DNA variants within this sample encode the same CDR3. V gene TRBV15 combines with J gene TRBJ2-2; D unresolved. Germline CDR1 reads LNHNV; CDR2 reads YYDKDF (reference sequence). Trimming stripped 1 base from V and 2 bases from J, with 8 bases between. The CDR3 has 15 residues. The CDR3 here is CATSRGGVNTGELFF. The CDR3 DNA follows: TGTGCCACCAGCAGAGGCGGAGTAAACACCGGGGAGCTGTTTTTT.

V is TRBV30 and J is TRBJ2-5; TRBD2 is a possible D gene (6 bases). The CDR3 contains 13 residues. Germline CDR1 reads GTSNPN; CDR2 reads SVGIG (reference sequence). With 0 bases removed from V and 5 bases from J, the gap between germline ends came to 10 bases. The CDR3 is CAWSVAGRETQYF. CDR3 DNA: TGTGCCTGGAGTGTAGCGGGCCGGGAGACCCAGTACTTC.

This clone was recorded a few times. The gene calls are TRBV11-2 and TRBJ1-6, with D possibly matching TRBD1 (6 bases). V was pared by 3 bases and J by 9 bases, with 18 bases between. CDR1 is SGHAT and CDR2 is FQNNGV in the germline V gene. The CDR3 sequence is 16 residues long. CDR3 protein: CASSLNYRVSFSPLHF. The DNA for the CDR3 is TGTGCCAGCAGCTTGAACTACAGGGTTAGTTTTTCACCCCTCCACTTT.

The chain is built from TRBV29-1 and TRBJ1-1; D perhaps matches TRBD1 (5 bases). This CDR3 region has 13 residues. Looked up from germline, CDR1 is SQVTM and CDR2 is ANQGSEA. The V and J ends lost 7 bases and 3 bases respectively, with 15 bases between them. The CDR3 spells CSASGGVDTEAFF. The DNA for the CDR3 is TGCAGCGCCTCGGGGGGGGTTGACACTGAAGCTTTCTTT.

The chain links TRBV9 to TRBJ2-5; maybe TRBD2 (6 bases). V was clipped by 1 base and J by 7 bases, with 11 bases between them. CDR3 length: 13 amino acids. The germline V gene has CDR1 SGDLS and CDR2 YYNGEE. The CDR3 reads CASSVRGSGTQYF. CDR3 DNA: TGTGCCAGCAGCGTACGGGGGTCAGGGACCCAGTACTTC.

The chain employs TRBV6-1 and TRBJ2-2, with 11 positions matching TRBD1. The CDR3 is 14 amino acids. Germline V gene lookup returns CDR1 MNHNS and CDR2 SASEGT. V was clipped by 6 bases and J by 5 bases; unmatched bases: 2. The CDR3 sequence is CASSGQGATGELFF. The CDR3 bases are TGTGCCAGCAGCGGACAGGGGGCAACCGGGGAGCTGTTTTTT.

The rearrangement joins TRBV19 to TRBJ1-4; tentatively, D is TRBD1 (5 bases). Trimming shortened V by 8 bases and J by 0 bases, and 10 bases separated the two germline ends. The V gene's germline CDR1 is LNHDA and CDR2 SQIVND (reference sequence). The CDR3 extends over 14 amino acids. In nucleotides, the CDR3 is TGTGCCAGTGGGGGGTATACAACTAATGAAAAACTGTTTTTT. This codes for CASGGYTTNEKLFF.

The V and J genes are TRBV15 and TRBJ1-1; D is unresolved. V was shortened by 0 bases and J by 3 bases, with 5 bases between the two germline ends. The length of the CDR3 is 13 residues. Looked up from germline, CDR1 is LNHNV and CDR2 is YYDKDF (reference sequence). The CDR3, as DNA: TGTGCCACCAGCAGAGATCAAGACACTGAAGCTTTCTTT. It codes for CATSRDQDTEAFF.

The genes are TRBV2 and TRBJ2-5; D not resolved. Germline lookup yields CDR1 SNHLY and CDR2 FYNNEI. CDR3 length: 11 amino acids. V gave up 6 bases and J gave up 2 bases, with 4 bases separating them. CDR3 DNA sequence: TGTGCCAGCAGGCGACAAGAGACCCAGTACTTC. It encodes CASRRQETQYF.

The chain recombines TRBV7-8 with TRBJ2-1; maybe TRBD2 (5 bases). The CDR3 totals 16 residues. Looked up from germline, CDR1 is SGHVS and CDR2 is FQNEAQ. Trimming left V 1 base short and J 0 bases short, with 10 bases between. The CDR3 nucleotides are TGTGCCAGCAGCTTAGGCGCAGGAGGCTCCTACAATGAGCAGTTCTTC. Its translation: CASSLGAGGSYNEQFF.

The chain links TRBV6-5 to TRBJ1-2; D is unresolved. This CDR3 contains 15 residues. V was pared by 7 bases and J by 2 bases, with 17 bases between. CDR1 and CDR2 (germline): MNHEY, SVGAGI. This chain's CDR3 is CASTRTRRANYGYTF. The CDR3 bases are TGTGCCAGCACGAGGACCCGGCGGGCGAACTATGGCTACACCTTC.

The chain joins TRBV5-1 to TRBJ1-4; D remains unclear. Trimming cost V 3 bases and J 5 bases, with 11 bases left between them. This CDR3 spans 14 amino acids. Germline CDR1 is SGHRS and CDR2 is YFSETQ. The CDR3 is CASSSGRANEKLFF. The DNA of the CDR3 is TGCGCCAGCAGCTCCGGACGGGCGAATGAAAAACTGTTTTTT.

The CDR3 is CASSTQGQVPEAFF. DNA for the CDR3: TGTGCCAGCAGCACTCAGGGCCAGGTCCCTGAAGCTTTCTTT. The V call is TRBV5-4, the J call TRBJ1-1; tentative D call: TRBD1 (5 bases). The CDR3 has 14 amino acids. Germline V gene lookup returns CDR1 SGHNT and CDR2 YYREEE (reference sequence). Trimming shortened V by 4 bases and J by 6 bases, and 16 bases separated the two germline ends.

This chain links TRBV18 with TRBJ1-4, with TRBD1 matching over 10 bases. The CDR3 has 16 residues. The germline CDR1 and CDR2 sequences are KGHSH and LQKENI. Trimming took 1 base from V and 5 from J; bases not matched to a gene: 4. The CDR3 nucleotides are TGTGCCAGCTCACCACTGGGGACAGGGGAGAATGAAAAACTGTTTTTT. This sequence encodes CASSPLGTGENEKLFF.

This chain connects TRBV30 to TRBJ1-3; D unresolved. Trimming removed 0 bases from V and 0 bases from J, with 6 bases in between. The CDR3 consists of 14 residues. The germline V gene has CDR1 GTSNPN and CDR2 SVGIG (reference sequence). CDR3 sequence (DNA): TGTGCCTGGAGTGTCAGTAACTCTGGAAACACCATATATTTT. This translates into CAWSVSNSGNTIYF.

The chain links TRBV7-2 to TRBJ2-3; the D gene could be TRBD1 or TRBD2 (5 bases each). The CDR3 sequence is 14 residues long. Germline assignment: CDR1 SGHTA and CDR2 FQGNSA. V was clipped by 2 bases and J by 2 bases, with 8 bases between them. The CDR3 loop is CASSLRGTTDTQYF. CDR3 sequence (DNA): TGTGCCAGCAGCTTAAGAGGGACCACAGATACGCAGTATTTT.

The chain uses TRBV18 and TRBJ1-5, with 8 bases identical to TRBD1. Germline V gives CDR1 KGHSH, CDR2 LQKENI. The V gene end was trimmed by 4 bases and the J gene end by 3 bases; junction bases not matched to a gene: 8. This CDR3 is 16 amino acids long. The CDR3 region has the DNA TGTGCCAGCTCACTAGGACAGGGTGCCCTCAATCAGCCCCAGCATTTT. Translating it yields CASSLGQGALNQPQHF.

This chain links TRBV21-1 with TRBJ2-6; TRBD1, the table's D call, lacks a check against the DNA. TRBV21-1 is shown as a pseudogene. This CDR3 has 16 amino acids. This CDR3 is CASSPKGGPGANVLTF. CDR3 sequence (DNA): TGTGCCAGCAGCCCAAAAGGGGGACCTGGGGCCAACGTCCTGACTTTC.

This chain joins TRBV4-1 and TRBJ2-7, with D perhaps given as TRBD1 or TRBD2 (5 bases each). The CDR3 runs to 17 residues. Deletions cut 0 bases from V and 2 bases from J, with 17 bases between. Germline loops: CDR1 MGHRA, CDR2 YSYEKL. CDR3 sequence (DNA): TGCGCCAGCAGCCAAGACCCCGGGACCCAGGTAACCTACGAGCAGTACTTC. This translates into CASSQDPGTQVTYEQYF.

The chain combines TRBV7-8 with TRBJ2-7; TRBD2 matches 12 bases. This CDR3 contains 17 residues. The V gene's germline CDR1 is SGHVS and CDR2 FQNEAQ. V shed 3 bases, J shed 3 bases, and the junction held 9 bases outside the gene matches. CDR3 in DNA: TGTGCCAGCAGCTTCCTCCCCGGGACTAGCGGGTACTACGAGCAGTACTTC. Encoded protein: CASSFLPGTSGYYEQYF.

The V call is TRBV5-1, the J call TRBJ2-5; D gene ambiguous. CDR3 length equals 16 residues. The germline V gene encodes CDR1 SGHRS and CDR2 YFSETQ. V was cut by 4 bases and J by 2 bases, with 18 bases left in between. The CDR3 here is CASSAATSRIQETQYF. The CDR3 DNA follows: TGCGCCAGCAGCGCAGCTACTTCCAGGATACAAGAGACCCAGTACTTC.

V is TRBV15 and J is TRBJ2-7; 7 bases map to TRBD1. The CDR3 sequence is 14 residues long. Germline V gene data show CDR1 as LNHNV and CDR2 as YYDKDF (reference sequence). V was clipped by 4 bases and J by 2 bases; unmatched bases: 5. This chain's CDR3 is CATSTPTGTYEQYF. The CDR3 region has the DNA TGTGCCACCAGCACACCGACAGGGACCTACGAGCAGTACTTC.

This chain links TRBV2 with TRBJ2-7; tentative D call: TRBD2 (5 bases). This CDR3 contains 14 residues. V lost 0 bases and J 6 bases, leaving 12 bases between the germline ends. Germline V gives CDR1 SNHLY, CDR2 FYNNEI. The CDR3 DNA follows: TGTGCCAGCAGTGAAGCAGGACCCAGCGGCGAGCAGTACTTC. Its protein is CASSEAGPSGEQYF.

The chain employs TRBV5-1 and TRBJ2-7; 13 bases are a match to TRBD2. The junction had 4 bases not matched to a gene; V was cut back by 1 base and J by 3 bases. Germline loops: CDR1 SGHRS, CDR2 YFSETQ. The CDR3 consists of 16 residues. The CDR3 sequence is CASSLSRTSGSYEQYF. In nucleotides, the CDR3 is TGCGCCAGCAGCTTGTCTCGGACTAGCGGGAGCTACGAGCAGTACTTC.

DNA for the CDR3: TGTGCCAGCTCTCCTGAGGGGAGCCCTGGCACCGGGGAGCTGTTTTTT. Its protein is CASSPEGSPGTGELFF. V gene TRBV18 combines with J gene TRBJ2-2; D could derive from TRBD1 or TRBD2 (5 bases each). V lost 6 bases to trimming and J lost 4 bases, with 18 bases between them. The CDR3 totals 16 residues. Germline V gene data show CDR1 as KGHSH and CDR2 as LQKENI.

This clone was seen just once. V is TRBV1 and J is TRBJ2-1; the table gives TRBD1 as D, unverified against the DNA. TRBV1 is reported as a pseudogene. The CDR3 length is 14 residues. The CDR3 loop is CTSRNAGTGNEQFF. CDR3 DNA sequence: TGCACCAGCAGGAATGCCGGGACAGGCAATGAGCAGTTCTTC.

CDR3 amino acids: CASSIQGLRDTEAFF. The CDR3, as DNA: TGTGCCAGCAGCATACAGGGCTTGAGGGACACTGAAGCTTTCTTT. The chain combines TRBV7-9 with TRBJ1-1, with D perhaps TRBD1 (6 bases). Trimming removed 5 bases from V and 3 bases from J, with 16 bases in between. Germline V gene data show CDR1 as SEHNR and CDR2 as FQNEAQ (reference sequence). CDR3 length equals 15 residues. The full variable domain, with the rest looked up from reference TRBV7-9 and TRBJ1-1, is DTGVSQNPRHKITKRGQNVTFRCDPISEHNRLYWYRQTLGQGPEFLTYFQNEAQLEKSRLLSDRFSAERPKGSFSTLEIQRTEQGDSAMYLCASSIQGLRDTEAFFGQGTRLTVV.